This is a list of T cell receptor beta chains from one sample in a study of immune evolution from preneoplasia to lung adenocarcinoma. The protocol was immunoSEQ multiplex PCR, while the TCRdb copy is restricted to in-frame clones and leaves out a portion. Of around 40,000 clones listed, 70% to 80% were seen once; the top ten hold around 4.5%. The source material was FFPE invasive lung adenocarcinoma tissue. The receptor set was obtained from a person aged 55 to 69 with lung adenocarcinoma. Each CDR3 is given with its conserved first and last residue. The size of a clone is reported for some rows only, either as once, few or many, or as a class for expanded clones.

clone_size cdr3_length j_call v_call cdr3_aa
NA 18 TRBJ2-3 TRBV28 CASSPTAAGQGAGDTQYF
few 15 TRBJ1-2 TRBV7-2 CASSLGLGGAYGYTF
once 15 TRBJ1-1 TRBV5-1 CASSQGRTGETEAFF
NA 15 TRBJ2-1 TRBV7-3 CASSSSGATYNEQFF
NA 15 TRBJ2-1 TRBV2 CASRLRGGSYNEQFF
once 11 TRBJ1-5 TRBV20-1 CSASSNQPQHF
NA 15 TRBJ1-2 TRBV28 CATRRSAGGLFGYTF
NA 15 TRBJ1-2 TRBV7-2 CASSLRGGSEYGYTF
NA 17 TRBJ2-1 TRBV9 CASSVDPGGRGINEQFF
few 15 TRBJ2-1 TRBV4-1 CASSPTGGGRYEQFF
NA 13 TRBJ2-1 TRBV6-4 CASSDRTNNEQFF
NA 13 TRBJ2-1 TRBV7-3 CASSLDRVNEQFF
medium-sized 14 TRBJ1-3 TRBV19 CASGLVASGNTIYF
once 16 TRBJ1-1 TRBV7-2 CASSPPGQGKNTEAFF
NA 12 TRBJ2-2 TRBV28 CASRTGTGELFF
once 13 TRBJ2-7 TRBV28 CASSSAEGLEQYF
NA 16 TRBJ2-1 TRBV5-4 CASSSPGLGVYNEQFF
NA 12 TRBJ1-1 TRBV2 CASRQQNTEAFF
NA 13 TRBJ1-4 TRBV7-9 CASSLASAEKLFF
NA 14 TRBJ1-1 TRBV6-1 CASSDLRGNTEAFF
NA 14 TRBJ1-4 TRBV5-6 CASSAGQMWGKLFF
NA 16 TRBJ2-1 TRBV5-1 CASSPQGTSGSGEQFF
NA 14 TRBJ2-2 TRBV7-9 CASDGGRSTGELFF
NA 12 TRBJ2-1 TRBV11-1 CASSSGRNEQFF
many 15 TRBJ1-1 TRBV28 CASRINSLRDTEAFF
NA 15 TRBJ2-6 TRBV5-1 CASSLRRAGANVLTF
NA 13 TRBJ1-1 TRBV28 CASSFGRNTEAFF
few 15 TRBJ2-1 TRBV6-4 CASSDKGSGGDEQFF
once 14 TRBJ2-7 TRBV11-3 CASSLTRASYEQYF
NA 21 TRBJ2-7 TRBV4-2 CASSQDEGLGLAGGPSYEQYF
NA 14 TRBJ2-5 TRBV15 CATSRDKGVETQYF
few 11 TRBJ2-3 TRBV30 CAWSPTDTQYF
NA 15 TRBJ1-1 TRBV13 CASSLAGTGNTEAFF
NA 12 TRBJ1-2 TRBV30 CAWSESGYGYTF
NA 14 TRBJ1-5 TRBV6-6 CASSGQGGNQPQHF
NA 13 TRBJ2-3 TRBV6-4 CASSDELEGTQYF
NA 10 TRBJ2-7 TRBV25-1 CASGGNEQYF
NA 16 TRBJ2-7 TRBV4-1 CASSLISGTGMAEQYF
NA 15 TRBJ1-3 TRBV30 CAWSPIGTRGNTIYF
NA 16 TRBJ1-2 TRBV10-2 CASSLGQSLANYGYTF
NA 11 TRBJ2-5 TRBV30 CACPGRETQYF
NA 16 TRBJ2-6 TRBV7-3 CASSLDQSSGANVLTF
once 13 TRBJ1-1 TRBV6-6 CAIGKGWNTEAFF
once 16 TRBJ2-1 TRBV4-1 CASSRSGSISYNEQFF
NA 14 TRBJ2-2 TRBV6-6 CASSLDMRSGELFF
NA 12 TRBJ2-7 TRBV6-6 CASSYSLGEQYF
medium-sized 14 TRBJ2-3 TRBV5-1 CASSLGQGADTQYF
few 15 TRBJ2-7 TRBV18 CASSPREGNSYEQYF